This T cell receptor (beta chain) was captured in a study of brain T cells in children with intractable seizures. Time point defined: blood from clinic visit 5 months post-surgery; TSC patient then seizure free. Assay used: immunoSEQ multiplex PCR; TCRdb lists only in-frame clones, some missing. The table lists hundreds of thousands of clones, 93% of them singletons. Sample: peripheral blood, taken approximately 5 months after surgery. This receptor was obtained from a boy in the first two years of life with tuberous sclerosis and intractable seizures.

CDR3 region: CASSYSALAGADEQFF. In DNA form, the CDR3 reads TGTGCCAGCAGTTACTCGGCGCTAGCGGGAGCAGATGAGCAGTTCTTC. The chain couples TRBV6-5 to TRBJ2-1; the match to TRBD2 covers 10 bases. This CDR3 spans 16 amino acids. V gave up 0 bases and J gave up 8 bases; unmatched junction bases: 7. In germline, CDR1 is MNHEY, CDR2 SVGAGI.